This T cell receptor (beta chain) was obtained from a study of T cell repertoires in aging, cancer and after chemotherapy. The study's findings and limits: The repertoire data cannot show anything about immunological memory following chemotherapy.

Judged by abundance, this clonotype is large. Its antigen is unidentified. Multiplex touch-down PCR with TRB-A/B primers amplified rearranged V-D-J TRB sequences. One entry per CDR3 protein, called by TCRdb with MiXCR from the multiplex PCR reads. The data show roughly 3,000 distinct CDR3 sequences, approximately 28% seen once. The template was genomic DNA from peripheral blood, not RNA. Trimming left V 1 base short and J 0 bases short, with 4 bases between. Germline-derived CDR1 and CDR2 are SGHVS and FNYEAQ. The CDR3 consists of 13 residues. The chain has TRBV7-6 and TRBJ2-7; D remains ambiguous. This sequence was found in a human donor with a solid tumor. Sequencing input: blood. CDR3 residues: CASSLGHSYEQYF. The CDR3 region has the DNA TGTGCCAGCAGCTTAGGTCACTCCTACGAGCAGTACTTC.